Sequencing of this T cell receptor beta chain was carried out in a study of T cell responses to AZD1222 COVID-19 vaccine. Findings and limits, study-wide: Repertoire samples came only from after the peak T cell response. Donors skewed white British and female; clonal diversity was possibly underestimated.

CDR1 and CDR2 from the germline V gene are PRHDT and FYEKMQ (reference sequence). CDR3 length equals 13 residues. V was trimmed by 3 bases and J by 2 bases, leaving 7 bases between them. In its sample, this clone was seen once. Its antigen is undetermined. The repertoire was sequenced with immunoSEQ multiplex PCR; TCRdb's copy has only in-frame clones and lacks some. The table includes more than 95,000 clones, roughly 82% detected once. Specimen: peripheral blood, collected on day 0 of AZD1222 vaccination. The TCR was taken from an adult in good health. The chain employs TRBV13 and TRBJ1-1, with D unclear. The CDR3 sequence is CASSFSGNTEAFF. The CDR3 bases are TGTGCCAGCAGCTTTTCAGGCAACACTGAAGCTTTCTTT.